This TCR beta chain emerged from a study of human T cells and chemical hapten exposure. The V gene lost 7 bases and the J gene lost 1 base, with 13 bases spanning the gap. The CDR3 has 13 residues. Per the germline V gene, CDR1 is SQVTM and CDR2 is ANQGSEA. Researchers extracted total RNA from unfractionated whole blood. Authors' processing steps: There were a median of around 96,000 TCRs per sample, with a range from about 23,224 to 690,600. TCRdb ran MiXCR on the 5' RACE reads and lists one entry per CDR3 protein. Here the V and J calls rest on TCRdb's processing, not on the authors' analysis. The data hold 75,000 or so distinct CDR3 sequences, with about 16% observed a single time.

The sequence came from a female donor in good health. The chain employs TRBV29-1 and TRBJ1-1, with D unclear. The CDR3 coding sequence is TGCAGCGGCGCTGAAGGAACGAACACTGAAGCTTTCTTT. It is translated as CSGAEGTNTEAFF.